These T cell receptor beta chains were read from a single sample in a study of cytomegalovirus exposure and HLA in healthy donors. Assay used: immunoSEQ multiplex PCR; TCRdb lists only in-frame clones, some missing. This repertoire comprises around 100,000 clones; its ten largest clones make up 3.7%. Sequencing was done on a sample of PBMCs. The receptors here all came from a young man in good health and CMV-seronegative. CDR3s include the opening cysteine and the closing phenylalanine or tryptophan. The D gene is left open where the match is weak.

- | TRBJ2-1 | TRBV11-2 | CASSLAGGPYNEQFF | TGTGCCAGCAGCTTAGCAGGTGGCCCCTACAATGAGCAGTTCTTC
TRBD2 | TRBJ2-1 | TRBV7-6 | CASSFISGGNNEQFF | TGTGCCAGCAGCTTCATCAGCGGGGGTAACAATGAGCAGTTCTTC
- | TRBJ1-2 | TRBV12-5 | CASGSGQITNYGYTF | TGTGCTAGTGGTTCCGGACAGATAACTAACTATGGCTACACCTTC
TRBD1 | TRBJ2-5 | TRBV4-1 | CASSQPDREEETQYF | TGCGCCAGCAGCCAACCCGACAGGGAAGAAGAGACCCAGTACTTC
TRBD2 | TRBJ2-3 | TRBV7-6 | CASSLAPAGDYTDTQYF | TGTGCCAGCAGCTTAGCTCCAGCGGGGGATTACACAGATACGCAGTATTTT
- | TRBJ2-1 | TRBV7-2 | CASSPHDGTSYNEQFF | TGTGCCAGCAGCCCCCACGACGGGACATCCTACAATGAGCAGTTCTTC
TRBD1 | TRBJ2-7 | TRBV18 | CASSPSDRSEQYF | TGTGCCAGCTCACCTTCGGACAGGTCCGAGCAGTACTTC
TRBD2 | TRBJ2-3 | TRBV12-5 | CASGFSGGTDTQYF | TGTGCTAGTGGTTTTAGCGGGGGCACAGATACGCAGTATTTT
- | TRBJ2-7 | TRBV4-1 | CASSQQGSHEQYF | TGCGCCAGCAGCCAACAGGGCTCCCACGAGCAGTACTTC
TRBD1 | TRBJ1-2 | TRBV28 | CASGTVRKGGYTF | TGTGCCAGCGGGACAGTGAGAAAAGGTGGCTACACCTTC
- | TRBJ1-1 | TRBV9 | CASSPLQGNTEAFF | TGTGCCAGCAGCCCCTTGCAGGGAAACACTGAAGCTTTCTTT
TRBD1 | TRBJ1-3 | TRBV30 | CAWSKRGQSSGNTIYF | TGTGCCTGGAGTAAGAGGGGACAGAGCTCTGGAAACACCATATATTTT
TRBD1 | TRBJ1-1 | TRBV6-4 | CASRRDRGTEAFF | TGTGCCAGCAGGCGGGACAGAGGAACTGAAGCTTTCTTT
- | TRBJ1-1 | TRBV25-1 | CASSEPPPGVGEAFF | TGTGCCAGCAGTGAACCACCTCCGGGGGTTGGTGAAGCTTTCTTT
TRBD1 | TRBJ1-5 | TRBV5-6 | CASSFRTGGGGNQPQHF | TGTGCCAGCAGCTTCCGGACAGGGGGCGGTGGCAATCAGCCCCAGCATTTT
- | TRBJ2-1 | TRBV20-1 | CSARLSHEQFF | TGCAGTGCTAGATTGTCTCATGAGCAGTTCTTC
- | TRBJ2-5 | TRBV15 | CATSRAPPKAVQETQYF | TGTGCCACCAGCAGAGCCCCGCCCAAAGCGGTCCAAGAGACCCAGTACTTC
TRBD1 | TRBJ1-1 | TRBV4-2 | CASSPEGAVNTEAFF | TGTGCCAGCAGCCCGGAGGGGGCAGTGAACACTGAAGCTTTCTTT
TRBD2 | TRBJ2-1 | TRBV19 | CASRTSGGNSYNEQFF | TGTGCCAGTAGGACTAGCGGGGGGAACTCCTACAATGAGCAGTTCTTC
TRBD1 | TRBJ1-2 | TRBV5-6 | CASSPWDRGGSGYTF | TGTGCCAGCAGCCCCTGGGACAGGGGAGGTTCTGGCTACACCTTC
- | TRBJ1-5 | TRBV19 | CASTDLDQPQHF | TGTGCCAGCACAGATTTAGATCAGCCCCAGCATTTT
TRBD2 | TRBJ2-2 | TRBV27 | CATQRAAGANTGELFF | TGTGCCACCCAAAGGGCAGCGGGGGCGAACACCGGGGAGCTGTTTTTT
- | TRBJ2-2 | TRBV19 | CASSITGTNTGELFF | TGTGCCAGTAGTATAACGGGGACGAACACCGGGGAGCTGTTTTTT
TRBD2 | TRBJ2-3 | TRBV5-6 | CASSFGLAGSPDTQYF | TGTGCCAGCAGCTTTGGACTAGCGGGGTCCCCGGATACGCAGTATTTT
TRBD2 | TRBJ2-7 | TRBV7-2 | CASSWMTSGGYEQYF | TGTGCCAGCAGCTGGATGACTAGCGGGGGTTACGAGCAGTACTTC
TRBD2 | TRBJ2-2 | TRBV2 | CAARRGEYTGELFF | TGTGCCGCCCGACGGGGGGAGTACACCGGGGAGCTGTTTTTT
- | TRBJ1-6 | TRBV18 | CASSEGRPPLHF | TGTGCCAGCTCAGAGGGTAGGCCACCCCTCCACTTT
- | TRBJ2-5 | TRBV18 | CASSPWSQETQYF | TGTGCCAGCTCACCATGGAGCCAAGAGACCCAGTACTTC
TRBD1 | TRBJ2-3 | TRBV2 | CASSQTGGTDTQYF | TGTGCCAGCAGCCAGACAGGGGGCACAGATACGCAGTATTTT
- | TRBJ2-7 | TRBV18 | CASSPPSRGGEQYF | TGTGCCAGCTCACCACCTTCCAGGGGCGGCGAGCAGTACTTC
TRBD2 | TRBJ2-7 | TRBV19 | CASSIGLAGRYEQYF | TGTGCCAGTAGTATAGGACTAGCGGGAAGGTACGAGCAGTACTTC
- | TRBJ1-5 | TRBV6-4 | CASSRTEDQPQHF | TGTGCCAGCAGTAGGACAGAGGATCAGCCCCAGCATTTT
- | TRBJ2-7 | TRBV14 | CASSQDSPYEQYF | TGTGCCAGCAGCCAAGACAGTCCCTACGAGCAGTACTTC
- | TRBJ2-7 | TRBV11-2 | CASSIISYEQYF | TGTGCCAGCAGTATCATCAGCTACGAGCAGTACTTC
- | TRBJ1-6 | TRBV30 | CAWTGVAYNSPLHF | TGTGCCTGGACCGGGGTCGCCTATAATTCACCCCTCCACTTT
- | TRBJ1-5 | TRBV6-1 | CASFWGGLGNQPQHF | TGTGCCAGCTTCTGGGGGGGTTTGGGCAATCAGCCCCAGCATTTT
TRBD1 | TRBJ2-7 | TRBV7-2 | CASSRVPGQGRSYEQYF | TGTGCCAGCAGCCGGGTCCCGGGACAGGGCCGATCTTACGAGCAGTACTTC
- | TRBJ2-2 | TRBV4-1 | CASAHGVKNTGELFF | TGCGCCAGCGCCCACGGGGTAAAGAACACCGGGGAGCTGTTTTTT
- | TRBJ2-7 | TRBV7-9 | CASSLGGRGHEQYF | TGTGCCAGCAGCTTAGGCGGCAGGGGCCACGAGCAGTACTTC
- | TRBJ2-7 | TRBV11-2 | CASSSWTAYEQYF | TGTGCCAGCAGCTCCTGGACAGCCTACGAGCAGTACTTC
TRBD1 | TRBJ1-2 | TRBV15 | CATSAIRDRGYYGYTF | TGTGCCACCAGCGCGATCCGGGACAGGGGATACTATGGCTACACCTTC
TRBD2 | TRBJ2-5 | TRBV9 | CASSGLAGGVQETQYF | TGTGCCAGCAGCGGATTAGCGGGGGGGGTTCAAGAGACCCAGTACTTC
TRBD1 | TRBJ2-5 | TRBV4-3 | CASSRGQGGRETQYF | TGCGCCAGCAGCCGAGGACAGGGCGGTCGGGAGACCCAGTACTTC
- | TRBJ2-7 | TRBV5-1 | CASNINDYEQYF | TGCGCCAGCAACATAAATGACTACGAGCAGTACTTC
TRBD1 | TRBJ2-4 | TRBV6-1 | CASSEGGQLAKNIQYF | TGTGCCAGCAGTGAAGGGGGACAGCTAGCCAAAAACATTCAGTACTTC
- | TRBJ1-5 | TRBV6-1 | CASSDPPRGNQPQHF | TGTGCCAGCAGTGACCCCCCCAGGGGCAATCAGCCCCAGCATTTT
TRBD1 | TRBJ2-5 | TRBV9 | CASSVGDSQETQYF | TGTGCCAGCAGCGTAGGGGACAGCCAAGAGACCCAGTACTTC
- | TRBJ2-2 | TRBV5-6 | CASSTDRNTGELFF | TGTGCCAGCAGCACGGACAGGAACACCGGGGAGCTGTTTTTT
TRBD1 | TRBJ2-5 | TRBV28 | CASMGGTGLGETQYF | TGTGCCAGCATGGGGGGGACAGGGCTGGGAGAGACCCAGTACTTC
TRBD2 | TRBJ2-1 | TRBV29-1 | CTGGQVNEQFF | TGCACGGGGGGGCAGGTGAATGAGCAGTTCTTC
- | TRBJ2-7 | TRBV30 | CAWGASYEQYF | TGTGCCTGGGGGGCCTCCTACGAGCAGTACTTC
- | TRBJ2-2 | TRBV7-3 | CASSLVTAGGTGELFF | TGTGCCAGCAGCTTAGTAACGGCAGGGGGGACCGGGGAGCTGTTTTTT